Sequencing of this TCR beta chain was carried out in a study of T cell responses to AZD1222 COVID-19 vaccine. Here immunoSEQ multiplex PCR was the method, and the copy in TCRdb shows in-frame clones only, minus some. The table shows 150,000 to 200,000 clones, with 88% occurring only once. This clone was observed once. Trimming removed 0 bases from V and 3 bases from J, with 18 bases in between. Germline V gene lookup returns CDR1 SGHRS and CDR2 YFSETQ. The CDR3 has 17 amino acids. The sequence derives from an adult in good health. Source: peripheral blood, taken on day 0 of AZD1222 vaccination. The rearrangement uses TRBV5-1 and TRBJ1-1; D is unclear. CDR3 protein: CASSLGIVGDLYTEAFF. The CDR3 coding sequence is TGCGCCAGCAGCTTGGGTATCGTTGGGGATTTGTACACTGAAGCTTTCTTT.